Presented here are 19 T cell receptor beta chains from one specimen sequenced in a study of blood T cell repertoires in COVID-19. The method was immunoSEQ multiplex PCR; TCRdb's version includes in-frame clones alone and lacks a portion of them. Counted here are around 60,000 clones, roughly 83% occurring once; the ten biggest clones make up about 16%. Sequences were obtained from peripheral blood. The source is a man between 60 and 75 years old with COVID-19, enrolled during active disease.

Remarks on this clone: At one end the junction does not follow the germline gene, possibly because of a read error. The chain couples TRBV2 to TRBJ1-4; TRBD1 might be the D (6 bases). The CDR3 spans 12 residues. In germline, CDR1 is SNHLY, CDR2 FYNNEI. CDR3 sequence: CASREGGGKLFF. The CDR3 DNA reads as TGTGCCAGCAGGGAAGGGGGAGGAAAACTGTTTTTT.

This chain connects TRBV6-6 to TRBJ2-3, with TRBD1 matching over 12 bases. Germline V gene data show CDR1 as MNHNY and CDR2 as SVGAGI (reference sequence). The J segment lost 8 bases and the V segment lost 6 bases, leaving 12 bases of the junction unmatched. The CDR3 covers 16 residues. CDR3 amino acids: CASRSSGTGGGGTQYF. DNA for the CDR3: TGTGCCAGCAGATCCTCCGGGACAGGGGGCGGAGGTACGCAGTATTTT.

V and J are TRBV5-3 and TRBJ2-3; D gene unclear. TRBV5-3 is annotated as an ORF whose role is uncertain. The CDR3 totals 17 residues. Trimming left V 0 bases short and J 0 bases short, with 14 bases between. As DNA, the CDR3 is TGTGCCAGAAGCTTGGATACCCCAGTGGGCAGCACAGATACGCAGTATTTT. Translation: CARSLDTPVGSTDTQYF.

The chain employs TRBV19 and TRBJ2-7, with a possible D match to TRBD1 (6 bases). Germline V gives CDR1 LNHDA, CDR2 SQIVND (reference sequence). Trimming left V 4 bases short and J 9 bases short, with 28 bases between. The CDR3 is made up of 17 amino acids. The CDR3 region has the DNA TGTGCCAGTAGTACGGACAGTTCAAGACGGGCTTTGTCGTCGCAGTACTTC. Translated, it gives CASSTDSSRRALSSQYF.

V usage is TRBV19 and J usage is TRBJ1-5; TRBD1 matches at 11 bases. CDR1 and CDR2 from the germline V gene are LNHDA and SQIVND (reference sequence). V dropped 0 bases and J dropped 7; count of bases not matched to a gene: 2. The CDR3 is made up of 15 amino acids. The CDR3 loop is CASSIERTGGQPQHF. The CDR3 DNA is TGTGCCAGTAGTATAGAACGGACAGGGGGCCAGCCCCAGCATTTT. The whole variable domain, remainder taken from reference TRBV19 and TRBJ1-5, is DGGITQSPKYLFRKEGQNVTLSCEQNLNHDAMYWYRQDPGQGLRLIYYSQIVNDFQKGDIAEGYSVSREKKESFPLTVTSAQKNPTAFYLCASSIERTGGQPQHFGDGTRLSIL.

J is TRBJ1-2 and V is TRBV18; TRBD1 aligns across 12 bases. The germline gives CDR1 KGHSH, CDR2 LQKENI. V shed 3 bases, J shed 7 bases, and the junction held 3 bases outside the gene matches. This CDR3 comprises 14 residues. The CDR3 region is CASSPGTGGGGYTF. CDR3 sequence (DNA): TGTGCCAGCTCACCCGGGACAGGGGGCGGTGGCTACACCTTC.

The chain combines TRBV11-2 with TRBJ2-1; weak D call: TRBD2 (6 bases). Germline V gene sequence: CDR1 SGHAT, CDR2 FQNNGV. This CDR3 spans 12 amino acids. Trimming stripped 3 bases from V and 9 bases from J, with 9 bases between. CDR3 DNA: TGTGCCAGCAGCTTTAGCGGAAGTGAGCAGTTCTTC. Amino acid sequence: CASSFSGSEQFF.

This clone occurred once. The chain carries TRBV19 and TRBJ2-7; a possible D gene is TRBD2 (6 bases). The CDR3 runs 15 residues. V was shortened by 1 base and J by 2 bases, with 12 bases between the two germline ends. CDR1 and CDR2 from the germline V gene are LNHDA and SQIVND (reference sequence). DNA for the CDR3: TGTGCCAGTAGTATAGGGGGACTTCCCGCCTACGAGCAGTACTTC. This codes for CASSIGGLPAYEQYF. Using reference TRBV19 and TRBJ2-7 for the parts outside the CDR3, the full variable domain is DGGITQSPKYLFRKEGQNVTLSCEQNLNHDAMYWYRQDPGQGLRLIYYSQIVNDFQKGDIAEGYSVSREKKESFPLTVTSAQKNPTAFYLCASSIGGLPAYEQYFGPGTRLTVT.

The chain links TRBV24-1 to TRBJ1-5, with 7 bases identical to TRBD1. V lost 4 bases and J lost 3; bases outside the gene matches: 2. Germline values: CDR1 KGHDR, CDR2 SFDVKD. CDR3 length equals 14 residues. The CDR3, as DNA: TGTGCCACCAGTGACAGGGGGTTCAATCAGCCCCAGCATTTT. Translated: CATSDRGFNQPQHF.

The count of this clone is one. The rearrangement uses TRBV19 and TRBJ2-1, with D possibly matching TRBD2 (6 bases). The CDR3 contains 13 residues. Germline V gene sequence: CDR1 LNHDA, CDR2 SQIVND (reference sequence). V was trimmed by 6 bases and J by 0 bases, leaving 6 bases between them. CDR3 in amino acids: CASRGGSYNEQFF. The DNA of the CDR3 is TGTGCCAGTAGGGGAGGCTCCTACAATGAGCAGTTCTTC.

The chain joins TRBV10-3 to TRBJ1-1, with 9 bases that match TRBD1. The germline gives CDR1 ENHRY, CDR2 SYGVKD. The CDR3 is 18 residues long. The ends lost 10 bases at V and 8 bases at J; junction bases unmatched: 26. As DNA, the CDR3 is TGTGCCACGAAACCCGGGACAGGGACCCAAAGGAACCCTGTAGAAGCTTTCTTT. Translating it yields CATKPGTGTQRNPVEAFF.

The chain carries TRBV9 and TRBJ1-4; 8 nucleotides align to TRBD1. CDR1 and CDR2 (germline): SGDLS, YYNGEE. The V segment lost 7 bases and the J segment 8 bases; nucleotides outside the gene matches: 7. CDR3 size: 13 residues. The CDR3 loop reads CASGDRGGEKLFF. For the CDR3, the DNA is TGTGCCAGCGGTGACAGGGGAGGGGAAAAACTGTTTTTT.

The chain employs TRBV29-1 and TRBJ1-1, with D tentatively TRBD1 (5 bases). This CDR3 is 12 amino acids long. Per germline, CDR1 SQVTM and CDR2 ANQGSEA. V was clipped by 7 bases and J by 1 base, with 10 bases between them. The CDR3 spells CSAGEGNTEAFF. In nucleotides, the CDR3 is TGCAGCGCGGGGGAGGGGAACACTGAAGCTTTCTTT.

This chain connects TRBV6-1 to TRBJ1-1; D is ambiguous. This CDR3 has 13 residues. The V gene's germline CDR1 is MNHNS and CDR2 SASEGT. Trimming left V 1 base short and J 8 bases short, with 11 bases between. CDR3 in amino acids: CASSEGRIQEAFF. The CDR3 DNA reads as TGTGCCAGCAGTGAAGGGCGGATCCAGGAAGCTTTCTTT.

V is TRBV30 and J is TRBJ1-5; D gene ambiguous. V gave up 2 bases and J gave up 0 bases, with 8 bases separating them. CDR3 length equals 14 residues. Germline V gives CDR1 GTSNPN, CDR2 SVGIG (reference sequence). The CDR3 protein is CAWSKQHSNQPQHF. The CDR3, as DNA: TGTGCCTGGAGTAAACAGCATAGCAATCAGCCCCAGCATTTT.

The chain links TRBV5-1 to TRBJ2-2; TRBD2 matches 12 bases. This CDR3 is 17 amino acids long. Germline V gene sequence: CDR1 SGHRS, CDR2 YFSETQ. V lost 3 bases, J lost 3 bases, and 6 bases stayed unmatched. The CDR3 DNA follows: TGCGCCAGCAGCTCGTCTAGCGGGAGGGGGCACACCGGGGAGCTGTTTTTT. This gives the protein CASSSSSGRGHTGELFF.

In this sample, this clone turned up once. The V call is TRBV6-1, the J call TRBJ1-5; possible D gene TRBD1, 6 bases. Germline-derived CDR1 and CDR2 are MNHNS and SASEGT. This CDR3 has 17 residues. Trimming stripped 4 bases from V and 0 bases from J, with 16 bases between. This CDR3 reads CASSGGPGDYSNQPQHF. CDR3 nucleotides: TGTGCCAGCAGTGGGGGGCCAGGGGACTATAGCAATCAGCCCCAGCATTTT.

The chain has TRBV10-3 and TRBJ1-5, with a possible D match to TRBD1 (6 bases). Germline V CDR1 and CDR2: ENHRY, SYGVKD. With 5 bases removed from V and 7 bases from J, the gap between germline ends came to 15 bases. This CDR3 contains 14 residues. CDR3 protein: CAISQGRGEQPQHF. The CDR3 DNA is TGTGCCATCAGTCAGGGGAGAGGGGAACAGCCCCAGCATTTT.

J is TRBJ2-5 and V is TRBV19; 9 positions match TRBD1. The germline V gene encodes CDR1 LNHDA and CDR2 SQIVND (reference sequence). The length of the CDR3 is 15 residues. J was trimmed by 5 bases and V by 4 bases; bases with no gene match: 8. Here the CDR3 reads CASSRTGTGPETQYF. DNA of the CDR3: TGTGCCAGTAGTAGGACCGGGACAGGGCCGGAGACCCAGTACTTC.